A selection of T cell receptor beta chains follows, all from one sample in a study of blood T cell repertoires in COVID-19. Clones were sequenced by immunoSEQ multiplex PCR, and TCRdb holds only the in-frame ones, with some missing. This table holds under 450,000 clones, 83% found once. The specimen sequenced was PBMCs or T cells enriched from blood (not recorded which). The receptors were gathered from a woman between 50 and 59 years old who had recovered from COVID-19. Both conserved end residues are part of each CDR3. Fields, in order: V gene, D gene, J gene, CDR3 protein. A D gene is named only where the DNA matches it firmly.

TRBV7-9	TRBD1	TRBJ1-1	CASSLTPGTGIPLAFF
TRBV14	TRBD2	TRBJ2-3	CASSPSGREPNTQYF
TRBV5-4	TRBD1	TRBJ2-7	CASSSPGGYEQYF
TRBV9	TRBD1	TRBJ2-1	CASSVLNRGHNEQFF
TRBV5-8	-	TRBJ2-2	CASSLGSGANTGELFF
TRBV9	-	TRBJ2-5	CASSVDSHQETQYF
TRBV6-5	-	TRBJ2-7	CASSPGLYESSYF
TRBV6-1	TRBD1	TRBJ2-3	CASSEQGQATDTQYF
TRBV27	TRBD2	TRBJ2-7	CASSPDGRGGYEQYF
TRBV11-3	-	TRBJ1-2	CASGTSNYGYTF
TRBV7-2	-	TRBJ2-1	CASSLPWTIGGPEQFF
TRBV9	TRBD2	TRBJ2-7	CASSVQTSGTYEQYF
TRBV30	-	TRBJ2-5	CAWSVLASEKETQYF
TRBV4-2	-	TRBJ1-1	CASSQDGGQNTEAFF
TRBV6-6	-	TRBJ2-5	CASRREERRETQYF
TRBV19	TRBD1	TRBJ1-1	CASSIRAGGLNTEAFF
TRBV4-3	-	TRBJ2-3	CASSQDREGADTQYF
TRBV7-2	TRBD1	TRBJ1-2	CASSSGGGTGAYGYTF
TRBV6-5	-	TRBJ1-5	CASSSGLYGNQPQHF
TRBV6-5	TRBD1	TRBJ1-1	CASTLTGSTEAFF
TRBV6-5	-	TRBJ1-6	CASSYSTGNSPLHF
TRBV19	-	TRBJ1-2	CASKGGGNYGYTF
TRBV5-8	-	TRBJ1-2	CATVLTGLYGYTF
TRBV30	-	TRBJ2-5	CAWSVKGETQYF
TRBV18	-	TRBJ1-1	CASSPPVAGEAFF
TRBV4-1	-	TRBJ1-5	CASSHVGSGVRGNQPQHF
TRBV2	-	TRBJ1-4	CASSDPWTFGDEKLFF
TRBV7-2	-	TRBJ2-3	CASSPTRYPTDTQYF
TRBV7-2	TRBD1	TRBJ2-1	CASSLQGAVGNEQFF
TRBV19	-	TRBJ1-2	CASSIRPRGRNYGYTF
TRBV3-1/TRBV3-2	TRBD1	TRBJ1-4	CASSPRDRANEKLFF
TRBV27	TRBD1	TRBJ1-1	CASSLSLDRSRAFF